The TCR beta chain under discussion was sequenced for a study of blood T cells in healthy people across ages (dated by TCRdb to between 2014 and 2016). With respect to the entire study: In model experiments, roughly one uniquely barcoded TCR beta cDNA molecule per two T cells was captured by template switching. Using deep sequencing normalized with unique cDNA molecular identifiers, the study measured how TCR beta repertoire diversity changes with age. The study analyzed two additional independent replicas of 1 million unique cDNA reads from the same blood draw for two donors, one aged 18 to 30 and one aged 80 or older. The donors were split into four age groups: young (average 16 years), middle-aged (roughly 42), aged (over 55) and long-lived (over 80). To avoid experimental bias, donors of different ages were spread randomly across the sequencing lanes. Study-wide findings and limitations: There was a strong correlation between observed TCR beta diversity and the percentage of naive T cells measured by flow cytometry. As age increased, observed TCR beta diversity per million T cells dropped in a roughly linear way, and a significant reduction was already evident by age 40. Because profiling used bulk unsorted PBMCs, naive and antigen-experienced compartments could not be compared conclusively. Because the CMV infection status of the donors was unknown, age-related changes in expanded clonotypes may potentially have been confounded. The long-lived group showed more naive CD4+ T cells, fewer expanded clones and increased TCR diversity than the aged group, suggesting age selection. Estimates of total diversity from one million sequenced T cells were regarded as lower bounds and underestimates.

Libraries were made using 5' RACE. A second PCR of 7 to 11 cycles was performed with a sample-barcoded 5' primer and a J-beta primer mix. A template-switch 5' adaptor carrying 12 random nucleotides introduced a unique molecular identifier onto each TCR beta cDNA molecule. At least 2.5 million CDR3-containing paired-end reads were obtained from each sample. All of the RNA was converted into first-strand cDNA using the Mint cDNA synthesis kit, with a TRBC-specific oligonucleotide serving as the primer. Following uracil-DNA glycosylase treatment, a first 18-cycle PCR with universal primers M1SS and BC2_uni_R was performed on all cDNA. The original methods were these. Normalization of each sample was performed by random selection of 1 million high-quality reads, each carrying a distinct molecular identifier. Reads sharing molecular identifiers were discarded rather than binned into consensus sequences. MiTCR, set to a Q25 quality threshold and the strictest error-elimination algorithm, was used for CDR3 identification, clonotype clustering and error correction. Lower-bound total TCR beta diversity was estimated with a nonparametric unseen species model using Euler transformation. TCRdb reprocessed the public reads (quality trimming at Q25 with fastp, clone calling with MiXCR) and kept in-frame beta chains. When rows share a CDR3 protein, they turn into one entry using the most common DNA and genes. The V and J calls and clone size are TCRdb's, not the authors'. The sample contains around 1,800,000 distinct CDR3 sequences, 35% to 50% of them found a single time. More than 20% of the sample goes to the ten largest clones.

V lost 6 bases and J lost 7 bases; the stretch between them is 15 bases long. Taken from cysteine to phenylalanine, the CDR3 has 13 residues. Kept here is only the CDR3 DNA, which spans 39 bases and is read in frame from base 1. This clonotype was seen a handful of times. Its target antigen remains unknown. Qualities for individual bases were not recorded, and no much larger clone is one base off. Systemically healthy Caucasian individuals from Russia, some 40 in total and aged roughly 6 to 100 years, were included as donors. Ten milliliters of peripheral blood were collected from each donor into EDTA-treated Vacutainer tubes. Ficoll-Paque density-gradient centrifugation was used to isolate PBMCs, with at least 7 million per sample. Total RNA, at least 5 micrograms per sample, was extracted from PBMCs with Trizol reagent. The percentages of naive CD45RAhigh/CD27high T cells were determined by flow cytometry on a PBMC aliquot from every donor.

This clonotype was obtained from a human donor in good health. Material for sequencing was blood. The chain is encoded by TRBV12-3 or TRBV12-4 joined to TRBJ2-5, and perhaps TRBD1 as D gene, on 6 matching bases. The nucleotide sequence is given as TGTGCCAGCAGACTTACAGGGTCCGGGACCCAGTACTTC. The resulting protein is CASRLTGSGTQYF.